The next 31 T cell receptor beta chains were all read from a single sample in a study of blood T cell repertoires in COVID-19. TCRdb's table, derived via immunoSEQ multiplex PCR, lists solely in-frame clones and lacks some. This table holds roughly 100,000 clones, 70% to 85% found once. Material for sequencing was peripheral blood. The receptors stem from a woman aged 55-69 years with acute or convalescent COVID-19.

V is TRBV5-1 and J is TRBJ2-5, with 11 nucleotides matching TRBD2. There are 16 residues in the CDR3. V was clipped by 4 bases and J by 5 bases; unmatched bases: 10. Germline loops: CDR1 SGHRS, CDR2 YFSETQ. CDR3 nucleotides: TGCGCCAGCAGCCCAGAACTAGCGGGAGCGGGTGAGACCCAGTACTTC. This codes for CASSPELAGAGETQYF.

The chain uses TRBV15 and TRBJ2-1; D unresolved. This CDR3 comprises 13 residues. Germline-derived CDR1 and CDR2 are LNHNV and YYDKDF (reference sequence). Trimming left V 1 base short and J 4 bases short, with 5 bases between. The CDR3 nucleotides read TGTGCCACCAGCAGAGCTAGGTACAATGAGCAGTTCTTC. Translating it yields CATSRARYNEQFF.

The CDR3 DNA reads TGTGCCAGCAGCCCCGTGGCATGGAACACCGGGGAGCTGTTTTTT. Translation: CASSPVAWNTGELFF. This rearrangement joins TRBV7-3 to TRBJ2-2; D gene ambiguous. Germline V gene lookup returns CDR1 SGHTA and CDR2 FQGTGA. V was shortened by 5 bases and J by 1 base, with 11 bases between the two germline ends. This CDR3 is 15 amino acids long.

The chain uses TRBV4-1 and TRBJ1-5; 7 bases are shared with TRBD1. The length of the CDR3 is 16 residues. The germline V gene encodes CDR1 MGHRA and CDR2 YSYEKL. V shed 0 bases and J 5 bases; nucleotides not matched to a gene: 7. DNA for the CDR3: TGCGCCAGCAGCCAAGAAGGCGCAGGGGGGTATCAGCCCCAGCATTTT. Its protein product is CASSQEGAGGYQPQHF.

The gene calls are TRBV9 and TRBJ1-1; possible D gene TRBD1, 5 bases. This CDR3 is 15 amino acids long. Germline V gene sequence: CDR1 SGDLS, CDR2 YYNGEE. The germline V and J ends were trimmed by 0 bases and 3 bases, with 12 bases remaining between them. As DNA, the CDR3 is TGTGCCAGCAGCGTAGGGGGGGTTCTGGACACTGAAGCTTTCTTT. Protein product: CASSVGGVLDTEAFF.

The V and J genes are TRBV6-1 and TRBJ2-3; D not resolved. The CDR3 has 15 amino acids. Per germline, CDR1 MNHNS and CDR2 SASEGT. Trimming took off 2 bases at V and 3 bases at J, with 12 bases between the two ends. The CDR3 DNA sequence: TGTGCCAGCAGTGAATATGTAGCTCTGACAGATACGCAGTATTTT. Protein: CASSEYVALTDTQYF.

This sequence joins TRBV5-5 and TRBJ1-1, with D possibly being TRBD1 (5 bases). Trimming cost V 4 bases and J 2 bases, with 18 bases left between them. Germline CDR1 and CDR2: SGHKS and YYEKEE (reference sequence). The length of the CDR3 is 16 residues. This chain's CDR3 is CASSAGLTEINTEAFF. The CDR3, as DNA: TGTGCCAGCAGCGCGGGGCTGACAGAAATAAACACTGAAGCTTTCTTT.

The genes are TRBV18 and TRBJ2-5, with TRBD2 as a possible D gene (5 bases). The germline V gene encodes CDR1 KGHSH and CDR2 LQKENI. V was trimmed by 0 bases and J by 5 bases, leaving 10 bases between them. The CDR3 extends over 14 amino acids. CDR3 sequence (DNA): TGTGCCAGCTCACCACCGCCCTCGGGGGAGACCCAGTACTTC. Translated: CASSPPPSGETQYF.

The V gene is TRBV30, the J gene TRBJ2-7, with 7 bases matching TRBD1. The CDR3 is 13 amino acids. Trimming took 7 bases from V and 9 from J; bases not matched to a gene: 15. CDR1 is GTSNPN and CDR2 is SVGIG in the germline V gene (reference sequence). The CDR3 here is CASSTGTVLRQYF. The CDR3 nucleotides are TGTGCCTCTTCGACAGGGACGGTTTTGCGGCAGTACTTC.

The V call is TRBV9, the J call TRBJ1-2; a weak D match, TRBD1 (5 bases). V lost 1 base, J lost 2 bases, and 9 bases lay in between. CDR1 and CDR2 from the germline V gene are SGDLS and YYNGEE. The CDR3 has 14 amino acids. CDR3 sequence (DNA): TGTGCCAGCAGCGTAATGGGGGGGAACTATGGCTACACCTTC. Translating it yields CASSVMGGNYGYTF.

The V gene is TRBV29-1, the J gene TRBJ1-1; TRBD1 matches 7 bases. Germline CDR1 and CDR2: SQVTM and ANQGSEA. The CDR3 extends over 14 amino acids. Trimming at V came to 6 bases and at J to 4 bases, leaving 11 bases not matched to a gene. DNA of the CDR3: TGCAGCGTCCAGGTGGGCAGGGGGAGCACTGAAGCTTTCTTT. As protein: CSVQVGRGSTEAFF.

The chain joins TRBV4-1 to TRBJ2-7, with TRBD1 matching over 8 bases. Germline assignment: CDR1 MGHRA and CDR2 YSYEKL. The CDR3 runs 17 residues. The V gene end was trimmed by 1 base and the J gene end by 2 bases; junction bases not matched to a gene: 10. CDR3 in amino acids: CASSQVLLTGATYEQYF. In nucleotides, the CDR3 is TGCGCCAGCAGCCAAGTGTTACTGACAGGGGCGACCTACGAGCAGTACTTC.

The chain carries TRBV5-1 and TRBJ1-3; the match to TRBD1 covers 10 bases. Trimming cost V 4 bases and J 4 bases; bases outside gene matches: 5. The germline V gene encodes CDR1 SGHRS and CDR2 YFSETQ. The CDR3 contains 15 residues. CDR3 bases: TGCGCCAGCAGCGACGACAGGGGGCAAGGAAACACCATATATTTT. This encodes CASSDDRGQGNTIYF.

The V and J genes are TRBV27 and TRBJ2-7; TRBD1 is a possible D gene (5 bases). CDR1 is MNHEY, CDR2 SMNVEV, per germline (reference sequence). CDR3 length equals 12 residues. V lost 4 bases to trimming and J lost 4 bases, with 8 bases between them. CDR3 nucleotide sequence: TGTGCCAGCAGTTACACAGGATACGAGCAGTACTTC. This encodes CASSYTGYEQYF.

The chain uses TRBV7-9 and TRBJ1-3, with TRBD1 identical over 9 bases. The J segment lost 2 bases and the V segment lost 6 bases, leaving 5 bases of the junction unmatched. Germline lookup yields CDR1 SEHNR and CDR2 FQNEAQ (reference sequence). The CDR3 consists of 15 residues. The CDR3 here is CASSPTGGPGNTIYF. The CDR3 nucleotides read TGTGCCAGCAGTCCCACAGGGGGCCCTGGAAACACCATATATTTT.

V and J are TRBV7-2 and TRBJ1-1, with a possible D match to TRBD1 (6 bases). V lost 1 base and J lost 4, with 13 bases in between. CDR1 and CDR2 from the germline V gene are SGHTA and FQGNSA. There are 15 residues in the CDR3. This chain's CDR3 is CASSLVGRGITEAFF. CDR3 in DNA: TGTGCCAGCAGCTTAGTTGGCAGGGGCATCACTGAAGCTTTCTTT.

CDR3 sequence: CASSRGLAGREDLDEQFF. CDR3 coding DNA: TGCGCCAGCAGCCGGGGACTAGCGGGACGTGAAGACTTGGATGAGCAGTTCTTC. The rearrangement uses TRBV5-1 and TRBJ2-1; TRBD2 matches at 13 bases. Germline V CDR1 and CDR2: SGHRS, YFSETQ. Trimming cost V 4 bases and J 8 bases; bases outside gene matches: 15. This CDR3 region has 18 residues.

This chain uses TRBV5-4 with TRBJ1-1; 12 bases match TRBD1. CDR3 length: 17 amino acids. Germline V lookup: CDR1 SGHNT, CDR2 YYREEE (reference sequence). J lost 0 bases, V lost 6 bases, and 9 bases had no gene match. The CDR3 here is CASTPLGTGGMNTEAFF. The CDR3 bases are TGTGCCAGCACGCCCTTAGGGACAGGGGGCATGAACACTGAAGCTTTCTTT.

The chain has TRBV7-6 and TRBJ2-7, with D possibly TRBD2 on 6 matching bases. V lost 5 bases, J lost 6 bases, and 17 bases lay in between. Germline values: CDR1 SGHVS, CDR2 FNYEAQ. The CDR3 extends over 14 amino acids. CDR3 DNA: TGTGCCAGCAGCCCGAGCGGGTCGCAGGGCGAGCAGTACTTC. Amino acid sequence: CASSPSGSQGEQYF.

The rearrangement joins TRBV10-3 to TRBJ2-3; 7 nucleotides match TRBD2. V shed 0 bases, J shed 0 bases, and the junction held 9 bases outside the gene matches. CDR3 length: 18 amino acids. Per germline, CDR1 ENHRY and CDR2 SYGVKD. The CDR3 reads CAISESSRGGGSTDTQYF. The CDR3 DNA sequence: TGTGCCATCAGTGAGTCGAGTCGAGGCGGGGGAAGCACAGATACGCAGTATTTT.

This chain joins TRBV5-4 and TRBJ1-5, with D possibly matching TRBD1 (6 bases). V was clipped by 4 bases and J by 2 bases, with 16 bases between them. CDR1 SGHNT and CDR2 YYREEE come from the germline V gene (reference sequence). This CDR3 comprises 16 residues. The CDR3 nucleotides are TGTGCCAGCAGCCCGGGACCGACAGGCCGCAATCAGCCCCAGCATTTT. Its translation is CASSPGPTGRNQPQHF.

The rearrangement joins TRBV10-3 to TRBJ1-1; a possible D gene is TRBD1 (6 bases). Germline CDR1 ENHRY, CDR2 SYGVKD. Trimming left V 6 bases short and J 0 bases short, with 14 bases between. CDR3 length: 15 residues. The CDR3 sequence is CAIRTGTSLNTEAFF. The CDR3 coding sequence is TGTGCCATCAGAACCGGGACATCCTTGAACACTGAAGCTTTCTTT.

This clone was seen only a few times. The chain links TRBV7-9 to TRBJ1-5; D is undetermined. The CDR3 spans 13 residues. The V end was cut by 1 base, the J end by 4 bases, with 5 bases between. The germline CDR1 and CDR2 sequences are SEHNR and FQNEAQ (reference sequence). The CDR3 loop reads CASSLDQNQPQHF. The CDR3, as DNA: TGTGCCAGCAGCTTAGATCAGAATCAGCCCCAGCATTTT.

This chain links TRBV18 with TRBJ1-1; D remains unclear. The germline gives CDR1 KGHSH, CDR2 LQKENI. Trimming left V 3 bases short and J 0 bases short, with 11 bases between. The CDR3 length is 15 residues. The CDR3 DNA reads as TGTGCCAGCTCACCCACCGGGGTAATGAACACTGAAGCTTTCTTT. It translates to CASSPTGVMNTEAFF.

This chain connects TRBV2 to TRBJ2-1; TRBD2 matches 11 bases. The CDR3 extends over 16 amino acids. Germline assignment: CDR1 SNHLY and CDR2 FYNNEI. V shed 5 bases and J 4 bases; nucleotides not matched to a gene: 7. CDR3 loop: CASSLRSGGGYNEQFF. The DNA for the CDR3 is TGTGCCAGCAGTCTACGTAGCGGGGGGGGTTACAATGAGCAGTTCTTC.

J is TRBJ2-7 and V is TRBV19; D gene ambiguous. CDR3 length equals 14 residues. Germline CDR1 reads LNHDA; CDR2 reads SQIVND (reference sequence). The germline V and J ends were trimmed by 4 bases and 1 base, with 11 bases remaining between them. CDR3 bases: TGTGCCAGTAGTACCCCGGGTGGATCCTACGAGCAGTACTTC. This sequence encodes CASSTPGGSYEQYF.

V and J are TRBV2 and TRBJ2-1, with TRBD2 matching over 9 bases. The CDR3 sequence is 19 residues long. V trimming: 2 bases; J trimming: 4 bases; junction bases outside the gene matches: 15. CDR1 and CDR2 from the germline V gene are SNHLY and FYNNEI. The CDR3 DNA is TGTGCCAGCAGTGAACGAGCGGGGGGCTATGGGGGTTTGTACAATGAGCAGTTCTTC. Translation gives CASSERAGGYGGLYNEQFF.

This rearrangement joins TRBV9 to TRBJ2-5; TRBD2 aligns across 14 bases. From germline, CDR1 is SGDLS and CDR2 YYNGEE. J lost 5 bases, V lost 3 bases, and 9 bases had no gene match. The CDR3 consists of 17 residues. CDR3 DNA: TGTGCCAGCAGCGGCAGACTAGCGGGGGGGGACAGGGAGACCCAGTACTTC. This codes for CASSGRLAGGDRETQYF.

This clone was observed once. The V call is TRBV7-9, the J call TRBJ1-2; D remains ambiguous. V dropped 5 bases and J dropped 7 bases, with 14 bases sitting between them. CDR1 is SEHNR and CDR2 is FQNEAQ in the germline V gene (reference sequence). CDR3 length: 13 amino acids. CDR3 sequence (DNA): TGTGCCAGCAGCCAAGCCGCGGCCAGTGGCTACACCTTC. Residues: CASSQAAASGYTF. Complete variable domain (other parts from reference TRBV7-9 and TRBJ1-2): DTGVSQNPRHKITKRGQNVTFRCDPISEHNRLYWYRQTLGQGPEFLTYFQNEAQLEKSRLLSDRFSAERPKGSFSTLEIQRTEQGDSAMYLCASSQAAASGYTFGSGTRLTVV.

This clone was counted between two and nine times. The genes are TRBV7-9 and TRBJ2-5; D might be TRBD1 (6 bases). The germline V and J ends were trimmed by 2 bases and 4 bases, with 26 bases remaining between them. Per the germline V gene, CDR1 is SEHNR and CDR2 is FQNEAQ (reference sequence). The CDR3 loop spans 19 amino acids. CDR3 in DNA: TGTGCCAGCAGCTTATCATCCAGGGGCCCAGCCATCCTTGGAGAGACCCAGTACTTC. The encoded protein is CASSLSSRGPAILGETQYF.

This chain links TRBV6-5 with TRBJ1-2; D call uncertain. CDR1 and CDR2 from the germline V gene are MNHEY and SVGAGI. With 6 bases removed from V and 4 bases from J, the gap between germline ends came to 15 bases. CDR3 size: 14 residues. The CDR3 here is CASRPDPGSYGYTF. The DNA for the CDR3 is TGTGCCAGCAGACCCGACCCCGGGAGCTATGGCTACACCTTC.